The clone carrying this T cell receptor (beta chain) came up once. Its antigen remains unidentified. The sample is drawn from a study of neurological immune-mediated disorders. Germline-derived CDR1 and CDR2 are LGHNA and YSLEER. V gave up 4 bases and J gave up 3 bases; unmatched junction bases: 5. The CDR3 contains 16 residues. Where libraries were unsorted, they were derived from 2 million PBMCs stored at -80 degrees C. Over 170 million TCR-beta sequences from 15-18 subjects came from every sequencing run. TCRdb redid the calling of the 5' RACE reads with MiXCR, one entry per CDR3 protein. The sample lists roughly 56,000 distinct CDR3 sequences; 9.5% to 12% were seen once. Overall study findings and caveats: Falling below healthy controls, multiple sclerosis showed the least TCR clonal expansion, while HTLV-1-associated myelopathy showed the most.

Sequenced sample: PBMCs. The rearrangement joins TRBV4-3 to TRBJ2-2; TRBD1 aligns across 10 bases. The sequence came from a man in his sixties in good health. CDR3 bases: TGCGCCAGCAGCCTTCGACAGGGGGCTTACACCGGGGAGCTGTTTTTT. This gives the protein CASSLRQGAYTGELFF.